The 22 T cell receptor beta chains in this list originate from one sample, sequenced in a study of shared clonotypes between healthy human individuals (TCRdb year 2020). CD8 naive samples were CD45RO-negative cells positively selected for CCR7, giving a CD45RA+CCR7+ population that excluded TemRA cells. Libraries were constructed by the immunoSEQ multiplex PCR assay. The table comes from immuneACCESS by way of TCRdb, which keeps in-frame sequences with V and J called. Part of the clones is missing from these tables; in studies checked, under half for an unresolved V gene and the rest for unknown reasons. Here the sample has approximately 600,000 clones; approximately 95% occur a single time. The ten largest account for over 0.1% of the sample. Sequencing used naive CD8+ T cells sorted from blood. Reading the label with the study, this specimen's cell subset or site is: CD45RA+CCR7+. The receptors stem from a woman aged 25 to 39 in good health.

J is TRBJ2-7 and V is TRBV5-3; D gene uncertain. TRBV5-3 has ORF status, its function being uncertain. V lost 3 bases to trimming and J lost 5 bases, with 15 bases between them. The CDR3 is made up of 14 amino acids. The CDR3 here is CARSYPRTWHEQYF. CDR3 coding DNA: TGTGCCAGAAGCTATCCAAGGACGTGGCACGAGCAGTACTTC.

Here the CDR3 DNA reads TGTGCCAGCAGCTTAGGTATGAGGGGTTCCTACAATGAGCAGTTCTTC. It yields the protein CASSLGMRGSYNEQFF. The chain couples TRBV7-6 to TRBJ2-1; either TRBD1 or TRBD2 may supply D (5 bases each). The CDR3 runs to 16 residues. The germline CDR1 and CDR2 sequences are SGHVS and FNYEAQ. Trimming removed 1 base at V and 1 base at J, with 11 bases between.

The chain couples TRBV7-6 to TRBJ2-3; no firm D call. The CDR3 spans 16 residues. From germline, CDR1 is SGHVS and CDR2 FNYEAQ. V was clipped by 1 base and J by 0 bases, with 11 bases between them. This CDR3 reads CASSLEDGASTDTQYF. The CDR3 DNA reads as TGTGCCAGCAGCTTAGAAGATGGCGCTAGCACAGATACGCAGTATTTT.

The CDR3 here is CASSYTENTEAFF. CDR3 DNA sequence: TGTGCCAGCAGTTATACGGAGAACACTGAAGCTTTCTTT. The gene calls are TRBV27 and TRBJ1-1, with D hard to call. With 4 bases removed from V and 1 base from J, the gap between germline ends came to 7 bases. The CDR3 is 13 residues long. From germline, CDR1 is MNHEY and CDR2 SMNVEV (reference sequence).

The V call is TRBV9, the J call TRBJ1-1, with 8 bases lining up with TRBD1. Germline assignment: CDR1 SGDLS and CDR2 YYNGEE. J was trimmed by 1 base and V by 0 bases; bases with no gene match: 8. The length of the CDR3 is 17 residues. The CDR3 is CASSVVDVGTGNTEAFF. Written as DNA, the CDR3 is TGTGCCAGCAGCGTAGTGGATGTGGGGACAGGGAACACTGAAGCTTTCTTT.

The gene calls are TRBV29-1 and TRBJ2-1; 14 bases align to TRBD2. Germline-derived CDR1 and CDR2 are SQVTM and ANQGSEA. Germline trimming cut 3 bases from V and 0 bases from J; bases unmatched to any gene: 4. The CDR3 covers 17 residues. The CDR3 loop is CSVDGTSGGGSYNEQFF. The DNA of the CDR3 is TGCAGCGTTGACGGGACTAGCGGGGGTGGCTCCTACAATGAGCAGTTCTTC.

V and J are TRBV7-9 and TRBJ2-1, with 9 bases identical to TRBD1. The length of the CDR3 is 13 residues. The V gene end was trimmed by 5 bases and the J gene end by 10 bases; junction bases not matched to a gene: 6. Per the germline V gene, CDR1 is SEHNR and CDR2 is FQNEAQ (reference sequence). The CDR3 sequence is CASSPQDRGEQFF. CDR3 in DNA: TGTGCCAGCAGCCCCCAGGACAGGGGCGAGCAGTTCTTC.

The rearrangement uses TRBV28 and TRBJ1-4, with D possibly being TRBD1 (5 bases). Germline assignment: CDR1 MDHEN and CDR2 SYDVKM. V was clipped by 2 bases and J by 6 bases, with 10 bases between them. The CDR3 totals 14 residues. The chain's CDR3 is CASSLGGEDEKLFF. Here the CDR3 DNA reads TGTGCCAGCAGTTTAGGAGGGGAGGATGAAAAACTGTTTTTT.

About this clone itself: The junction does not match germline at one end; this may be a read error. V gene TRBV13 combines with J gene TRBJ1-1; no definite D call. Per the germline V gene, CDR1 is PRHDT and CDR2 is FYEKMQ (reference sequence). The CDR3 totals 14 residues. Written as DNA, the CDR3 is TGTGCCAGCAGCCTAGGGAAATTGAACACTGAAGCTTTCTTT. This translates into CASSLGKLNTEAFF.

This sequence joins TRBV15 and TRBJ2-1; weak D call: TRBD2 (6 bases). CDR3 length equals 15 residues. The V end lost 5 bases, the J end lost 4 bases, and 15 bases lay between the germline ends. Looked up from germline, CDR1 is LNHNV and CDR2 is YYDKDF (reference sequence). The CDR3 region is CATSSLSGGYNEQFF. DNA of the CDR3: TGTGCCACCAGCTCGCTCTCTGGAGGGTACAATGAGCAGTTCTTC.

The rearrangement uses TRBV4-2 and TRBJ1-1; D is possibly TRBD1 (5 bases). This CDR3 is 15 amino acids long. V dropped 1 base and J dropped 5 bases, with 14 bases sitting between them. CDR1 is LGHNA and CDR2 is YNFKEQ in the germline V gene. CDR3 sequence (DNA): TGTGCCAGCAGCCAAGGACAGCACTCCGGTACTGAAGCTTTCTTT. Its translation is CASSQGQHSGTEAFF.

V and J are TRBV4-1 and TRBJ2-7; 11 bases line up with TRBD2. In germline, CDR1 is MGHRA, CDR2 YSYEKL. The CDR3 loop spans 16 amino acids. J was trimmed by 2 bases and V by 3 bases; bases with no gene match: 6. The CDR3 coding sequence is TGCGCCAGCAGCCACTCTCCGACTAGCGGGACCTACGAGCAGTACTTC. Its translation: CASSHSPTSGTYEQYF.

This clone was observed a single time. CDR3: CASSSGGTGELFF. The CDR3 bases are TGTGCCAGCAGCTCCGGGGGCACCGGGGAGCTGTTTTTT. V gene TRBV7-9 combines with J gene TRBJ2-2; weak D call: TRBD2 (6 bases). The V end was cut by 4 bases, the J end by 4 bases, with 7 bases between. This CDR3 is 13 amino acids long. Per germline, CDR1 SEHNR and CDR2 FQNEAQ (reference sequence).

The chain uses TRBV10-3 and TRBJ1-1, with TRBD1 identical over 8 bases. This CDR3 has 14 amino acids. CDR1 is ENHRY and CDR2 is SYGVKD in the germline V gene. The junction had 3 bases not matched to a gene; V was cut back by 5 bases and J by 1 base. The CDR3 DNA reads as TGTGCCATCAGTCACGGACAGGGGAACACTGAAGCTTTCTTT. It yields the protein CAISHGQGNTEAFF.

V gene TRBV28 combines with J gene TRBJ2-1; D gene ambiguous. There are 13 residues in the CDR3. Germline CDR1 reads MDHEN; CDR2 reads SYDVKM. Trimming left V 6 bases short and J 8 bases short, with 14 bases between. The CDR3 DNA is TGTGCCAGCAGACCGGGCCTTCGGGATGAGCAGTTCTTC. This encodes CASRPGLRDEQFF.

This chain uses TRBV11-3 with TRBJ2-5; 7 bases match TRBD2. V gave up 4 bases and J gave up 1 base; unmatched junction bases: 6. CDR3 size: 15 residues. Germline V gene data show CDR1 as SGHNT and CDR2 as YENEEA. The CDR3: CASSSPSGGQETQYF. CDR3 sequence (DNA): TGTGCCAGCAGCTCCCCGTCGGGGGGCCAAGAGACCCAGTACTTC. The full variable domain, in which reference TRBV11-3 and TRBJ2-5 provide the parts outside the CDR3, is EAGVVQSPRYKIIEKKQPVAFWCNPISGHNTLYWYLQNLGQGPELLIRYENEEAVDDSQLPKDRFSAERLKGVDSTLKIQPAELGDSAVYLCASSSPSGGQETQYFGPGTRLLVL.

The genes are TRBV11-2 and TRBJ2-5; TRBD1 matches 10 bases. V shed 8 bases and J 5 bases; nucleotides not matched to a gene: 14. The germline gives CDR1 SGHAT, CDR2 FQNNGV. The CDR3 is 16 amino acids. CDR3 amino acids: CASDTGTGELGETQYF. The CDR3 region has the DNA TGTGCCAGCGATACCGGGACAGGGGAACTTGGCGAGACCCAGTACTTC.

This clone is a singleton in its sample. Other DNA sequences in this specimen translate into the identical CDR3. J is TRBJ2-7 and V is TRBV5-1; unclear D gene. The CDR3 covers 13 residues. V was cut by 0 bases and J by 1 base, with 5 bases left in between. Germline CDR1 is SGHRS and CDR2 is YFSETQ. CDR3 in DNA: TGCGCCAGCAGCTTGGGATATTCCTACGAGCAGTACTTC. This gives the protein CASSLGYSYEQYF.

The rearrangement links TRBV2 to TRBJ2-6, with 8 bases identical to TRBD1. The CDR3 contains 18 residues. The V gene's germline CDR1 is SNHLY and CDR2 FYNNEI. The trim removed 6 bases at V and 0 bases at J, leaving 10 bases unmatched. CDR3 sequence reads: CASRRTGTGFSGANVLTF. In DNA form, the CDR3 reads TGTGCCAGCAGGAGGACCGGGACAGGTTTCTCTGGGGCCAACGTCCTGACTTTC.

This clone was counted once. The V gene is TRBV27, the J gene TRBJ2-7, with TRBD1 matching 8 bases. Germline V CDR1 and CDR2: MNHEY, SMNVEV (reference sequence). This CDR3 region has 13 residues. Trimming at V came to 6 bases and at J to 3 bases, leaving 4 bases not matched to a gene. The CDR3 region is CASRGDRFYEQYF. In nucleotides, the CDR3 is TGTGCCAGCAGGGGGGACAGGTTCTACGAGCAGTACTTC.

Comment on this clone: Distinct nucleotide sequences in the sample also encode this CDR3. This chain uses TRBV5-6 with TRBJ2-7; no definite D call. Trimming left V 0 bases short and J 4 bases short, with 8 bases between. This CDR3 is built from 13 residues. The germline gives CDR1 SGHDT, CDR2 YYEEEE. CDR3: CASSLASSYEQYF. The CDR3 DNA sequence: TGTGCCAGCAGCTTGGCCTCTAGTTACGAGCAGTACTTC.

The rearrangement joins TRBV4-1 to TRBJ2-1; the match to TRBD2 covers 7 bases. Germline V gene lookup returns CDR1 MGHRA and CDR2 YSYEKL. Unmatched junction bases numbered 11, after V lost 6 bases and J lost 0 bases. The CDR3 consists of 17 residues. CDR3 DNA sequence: TGCGCCAGCAGGGTTTCTGGAGGGAGGGGCTCCTACAATGAGCAGTTCTTC. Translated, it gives CASRVSGGRGSYNEQFF.